The present T cell receptor beta chain was sequenced within a study of regulatory T cells in long-lasting Graves disease. As to this clonotype: Its cognate antigen is unknown. A much more abundant neighbour one base away suggests this may be a read error.

Arm-PCR of CDR3 regions and iRepertoire HTBI primers were the basis on which TCR beta libraries were built. MiXCR, applied by TCRdb to the multiplex PCR reads, yields one record per CDR3 protein. The table shows some 470,000 distinct CDR3 sequences, with 20% to 25% occurring only once. The time point here: persistent/refractory GD, antithyroid drugs over 5 years with positive TRAb. Making the TCR library involved RNA that had been extracted from PBMCs. Looked up from germline, CDR1 is MDHEN and CDR2 is SYDVKM. This CDR3 region has 14 residues. Study-wide results and limits: Persistent disease showed a preference for TRBV28, TRBJ1-2 and TRBJ2-5.

This TCR was sampled from a female donor with Graves disease. Specimen: peripheral blood mononuclear cells (PBMCs), collected when the disease was refractory, from a patient treated with antithyroid drugs. The chain has TRBV28 and TRBJ1-5; D gene ambiguous. CDR3 loop: CASSPSTPGQPQPF. DNA for the CDR3: TGTGCCAGCAGTCCGTCTACCCCCGGTCAGCCCCAGCCTTTT.